The 7 T cell receptor beta chains listed next were all sequenced from one sample in a study of STAT3 mutations in large granular lymphocyte leukemia. Study-wide results and limits: In T-cell large granular lymphocyte leukemia, about half of patients showed multiple immunodominant subclonotypes.

Profiled with immunoSEQ multiplex PCR; TCRdb holds only in-frame clones, not every one. This table holds some 30,000 clones, around 87% found once. No antigen has been identified for these receptors. Material for sequencing was peripheral blood mononuclear cells. Receptor source: a man between 60 and 70 years old with T-cell large granular lymphocyte leukemia. Some clones in this sample may be carry-over from other donors' samples.

The V gene is TRBV9, the J gene TRBJ1-5, with TRBD1 identical over 7 bases. Losses at the gene ends were 4 bases for V and 6 bases for J; bases not matched to a gene: 4. This CDR3 spans 13 amino acids. Germline V gives CDR1 SGDLS, CDR2 YYNGEE. CDR3 nucleotide sequence: TGTGCCAGCAGCCGGGACAGCGGTCAGCCCCAGCATTTT. Amino acid sequence: CASSRDSGQPQHF.

The V call is TRBV5-1, the J call TRBJ2-7; a possible D gene is TRBD2 (6 bases). This CDR3 contains 14 residues. CDR1 is SGHRS, CDR2 YFSETQ, per germline. Trimming took off 0 bases at V and 7 bases at J, with 14 bases between the two ends. Here the CDR3 reads CASSLEDSAGEQYF. In DNA form, the CDR3 reads TGCGCCAGCAGCTTGGAGGACTCCGCGGGGGAGCAGTACTTC.

The chain is built from TRBV28 and TRBJ2-7, with 9 bases lining up with TRBD2. The CDR3 contains 16 residues. The J segment lost 5 bases and the V segment lost 5 bases, leaving 13 bases of the junction unmatched. Germline CDR1 MDHEN, CDR2 SYDVKM. The CDR3 here is CASSLLGGLATDEQYF. The CDR3 DNA reads TGTGCCAGCAGTCTCCTTGGGGGACTAGCTACCGACGAGCAGTACTTC.

The chain links TRBV7-9 to TRBJ2-1, with 10 bases fitting TRBD2. CDR1 SEHNR and CDR2 FQNEAQ come from the germline V gene (reference sequence). The CDR3 has 16 residues. With 2 bases clipped from V and 4 bases from J, the junction kept 5 bases outside the gene matches. Written as DNA, the CDR3 is TGTGCCAGCAGCTTAAGCCTAGCGGGGGCTTACAATGAGCAGTTCTTC. It yields the protein CASSLSLAGAYNEQFF.

The chain carries TRBV9 and TRBJ2-7; 7 nucleotides line up with TRBD2. J gave up 2 bases and V 4 bases, and 6 bases lay outside the gene matches. The CDR3 extends over 14 amino acids. Germline CDR1 and CDR2: SGDLS and YYNGEE. The CDR3 sequence is CASSSGREPYEQYF. CDR3 nucleotides: TGTGCCAGCAGCTCGGGGCGGGAGCCCTACGAGCAGTACTTC.

V usage is TRBV5-4 and J usage is TRBJ2-1, with D possibly matching TRBD2 (7 bases). Deletions cut 4 bases from V and 0 bases from J, with 14 bases between. The CDR3 length is 16 residues. CDR1 is SGHNT and CDR2 is YYREEE in the germline V gene (reference sequence). CDR3 loop: CASSEGGLLSYNEQFF. The CDR3 region has the DNA TGTGCCAGCAGCGAGGGGGGGCTACTCTCCTACAATGAGCAGTTCTTC.

This sequence joins TRBV30 and TRBJ1-1; unclear D gene. The CDR3 totals 11 residues. V was pared by 4 bases and J by 7 bases, with 10 bases between. CDR1 is GTSNPN, CDR2 SVGIG, per germline (reference sequence). CDR3 bases: TGTGCCTGGACGTCGGCAGGTGAAGCTTTCTTT. Protein: CAWTSAGEAFF. Supplemented by reference TRBV30 and TRBJ1-1, the full variable domain reads SQTIHQWPATLVQPVGSPLSLECTVEGTSNPNLYWYRQAAGRGLQLLFYSVGIGQISSEVPQNLSASRPQDRQFILSSKKLLLSDSGFYLCAWTSAGEAFFGQGTRLTVV.